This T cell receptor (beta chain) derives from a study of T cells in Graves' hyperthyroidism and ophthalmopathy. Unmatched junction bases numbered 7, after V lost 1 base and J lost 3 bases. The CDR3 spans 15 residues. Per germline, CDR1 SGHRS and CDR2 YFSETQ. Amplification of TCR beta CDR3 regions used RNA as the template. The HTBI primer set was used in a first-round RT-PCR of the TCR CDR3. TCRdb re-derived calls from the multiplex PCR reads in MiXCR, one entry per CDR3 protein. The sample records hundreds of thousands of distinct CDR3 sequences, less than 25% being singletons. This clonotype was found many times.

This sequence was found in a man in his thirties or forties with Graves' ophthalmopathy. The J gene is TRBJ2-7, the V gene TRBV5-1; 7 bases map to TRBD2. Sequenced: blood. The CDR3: CASSLFASGIYEQYF. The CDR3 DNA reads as TGCGCCAGCAGCTTGTTCGCTAGCGGAATCTACGAGCAGTACTTC. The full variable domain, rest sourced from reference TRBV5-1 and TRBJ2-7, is KAGVTQTPRYLIKTRGQQVTLSCSPISGHRSVSWYQQTPGQGLQFLFEYFSETQRNKGNFPGRFSGRQFSNSRSEMNVSTLELGDSALYLCASSLFASGIYEQYFGPGTRLTVT.